The clone carrying this T cell receptor beta chain was counted a few times. The data were taken from a study of neoadjuvant anti-PD-1 for oral cavity cancer. Produced via immunoSEQ multiplex PCR; TCRdb's table is partial and in-frame only. In the table there are approximately 43,000 clones, 77% of which are singletons. The CDR3 totals 14 residues. With 4 bases removed from V and 3 bases from J, the gap between germline ends came to 13 bases. Germline V gives CDR1 MDHEN, CDR2 SYDVKM. Documented time point: after neoadjuvant nivolumab, at surgical resection. This sequence was found in a person aged 35 to 85 with oral cavity squamous cell carcinoma. The material sequenced was PBMCs, taken after nivolumab (anti-PD-1) treatment. This rearrangement joins TRBV28 to TRBJ2-7, with a tentative D call TRBD1 (7 bases). The CDR3 spells CASSSHRGGYEQYF. CDR3 DNA: TGTGCCAGCAGTTCCCACAGGGGAGGCTACGAGCAGTACTTC.